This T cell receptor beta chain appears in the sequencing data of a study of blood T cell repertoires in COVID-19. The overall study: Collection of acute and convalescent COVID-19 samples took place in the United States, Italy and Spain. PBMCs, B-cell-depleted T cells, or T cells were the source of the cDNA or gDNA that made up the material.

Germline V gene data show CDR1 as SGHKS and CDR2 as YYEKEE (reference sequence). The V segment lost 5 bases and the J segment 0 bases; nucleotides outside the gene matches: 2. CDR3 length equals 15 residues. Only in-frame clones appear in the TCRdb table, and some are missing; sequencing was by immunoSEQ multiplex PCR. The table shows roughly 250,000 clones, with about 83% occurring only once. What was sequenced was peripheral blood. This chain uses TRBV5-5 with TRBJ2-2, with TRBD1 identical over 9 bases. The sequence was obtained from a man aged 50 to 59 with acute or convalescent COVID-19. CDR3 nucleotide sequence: TGTGCCAGCAGACAGGGGGCGACGAACACCGGGGAGCTGTTTTTT. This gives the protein CASRQGATNTGELFF.